This record concerns one TCR beta chain sequence. Its target is unknown. Produced via immunoSEQ multiplex PCR; TCRdb's table is partial and in-frame only. The table records tens of thousands of clones, 80% to 85% of them present only once. This sample is part of a study of T cells in localized non-small cell lung cancer. General study results and limits: With higher T cell density in blood came longer overall survival. The study found T cell clonality highest in uninvolved adjacent lung, above tumor.

Trimming removed 1 base from V and 5 bases from J, with 10 bases in between. The CDR3 totals 14 residues. Germline CDR1 is SGHDN and CDR2 is FVKESK. The clonotype was recovered from a man between 35 and 75 years old with stage II lung adenocarcinoma. Sequencing used PBMCs, obtained before any cancer treatment. This chain links TRBV14 with TRBJ2-3; D is undetermined. In DNA, the CDR3 is TGTGCCAGCAGCCAAGTTGGGGAAAAAGATACGCAGTATTTT. Translation: CASSQVGEKDTQYF.